The text below deals with one TCR beta chain. Researchers amplified the TCR beta CDR3 regions from RNA transcripts. Carried out on the TCR CDR3, a first-round RT-PCR used the HTBI primer set. TCRdb re-analysed the multiplex PCR reads in MiXCR, keeping a single row per CDR3 protein. The profile covers some 580,000 distinct CDR3 sequences, with approximately 15% appearing a single time and less than 3.5% taken by the ten largest. The germline V and J ends were trimmed by 7 bases and 0 bases, with 19 bases remaining between them. CDR3 size: 18 residues. Germline-derived CDR1 and CDR2 are MNHNS and SASEGT. This sample is drawn from a study of T cells in Graves' hyperthyroidism and ophthalmopathy.

The TCR was taken from a woman between 35 and 50 years old with Graves' ophthalmopathy. This chain joins TRBV6-1 and TRBJ2-6; D possibly matches TRBD1 or TRBD2 (7 bases each). Sequencing was performed on blood. The CDR3 is CASTGGAGWSSGANVLTF. Here the CDR3 DNA reads TGTGCCAGCACAGGGGGGGCAGGGTGGTCCTCTGGGGCCAACGTCCTGACTTTC.